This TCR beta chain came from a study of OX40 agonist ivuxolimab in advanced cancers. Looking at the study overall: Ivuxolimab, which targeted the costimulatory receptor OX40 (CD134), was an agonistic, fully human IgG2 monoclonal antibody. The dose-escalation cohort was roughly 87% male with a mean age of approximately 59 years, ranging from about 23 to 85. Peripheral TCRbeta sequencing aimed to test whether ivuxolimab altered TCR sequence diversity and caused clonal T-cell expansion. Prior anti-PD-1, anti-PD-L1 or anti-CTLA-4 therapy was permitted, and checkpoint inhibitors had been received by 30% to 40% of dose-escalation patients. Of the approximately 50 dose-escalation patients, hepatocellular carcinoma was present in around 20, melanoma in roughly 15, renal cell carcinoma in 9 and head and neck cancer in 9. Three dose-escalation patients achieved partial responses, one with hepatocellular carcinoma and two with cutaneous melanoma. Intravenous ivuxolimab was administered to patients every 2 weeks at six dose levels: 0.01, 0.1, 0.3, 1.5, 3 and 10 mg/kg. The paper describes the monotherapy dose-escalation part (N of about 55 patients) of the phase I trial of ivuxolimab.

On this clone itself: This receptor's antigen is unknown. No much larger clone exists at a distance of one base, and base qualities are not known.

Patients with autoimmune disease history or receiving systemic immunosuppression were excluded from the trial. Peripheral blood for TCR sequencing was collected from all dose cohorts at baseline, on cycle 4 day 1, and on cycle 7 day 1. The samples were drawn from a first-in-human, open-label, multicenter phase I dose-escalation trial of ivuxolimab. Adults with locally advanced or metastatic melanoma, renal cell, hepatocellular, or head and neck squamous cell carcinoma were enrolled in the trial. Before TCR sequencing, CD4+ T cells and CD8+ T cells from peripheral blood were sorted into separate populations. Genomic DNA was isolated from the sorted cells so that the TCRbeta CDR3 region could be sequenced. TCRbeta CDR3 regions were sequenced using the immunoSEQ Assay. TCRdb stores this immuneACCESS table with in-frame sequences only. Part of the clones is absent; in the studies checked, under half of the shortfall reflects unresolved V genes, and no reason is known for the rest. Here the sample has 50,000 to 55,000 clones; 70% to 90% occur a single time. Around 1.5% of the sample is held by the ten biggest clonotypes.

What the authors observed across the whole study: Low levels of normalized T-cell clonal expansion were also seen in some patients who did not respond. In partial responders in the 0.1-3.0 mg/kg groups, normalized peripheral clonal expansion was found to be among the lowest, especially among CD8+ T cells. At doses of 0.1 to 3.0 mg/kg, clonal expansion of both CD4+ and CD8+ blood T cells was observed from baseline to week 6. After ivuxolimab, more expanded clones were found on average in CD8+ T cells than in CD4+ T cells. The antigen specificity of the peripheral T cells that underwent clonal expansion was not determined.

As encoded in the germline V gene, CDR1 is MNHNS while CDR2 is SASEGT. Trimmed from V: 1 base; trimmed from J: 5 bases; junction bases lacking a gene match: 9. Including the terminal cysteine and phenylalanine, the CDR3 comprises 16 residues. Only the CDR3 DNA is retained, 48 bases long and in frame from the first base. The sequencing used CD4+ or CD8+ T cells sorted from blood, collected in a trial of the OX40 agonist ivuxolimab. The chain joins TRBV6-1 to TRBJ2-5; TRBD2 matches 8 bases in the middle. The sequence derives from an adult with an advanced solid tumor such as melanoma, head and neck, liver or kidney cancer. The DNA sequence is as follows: TGTGCCAGCAGTGAAGTACTGAGCGGGAGTGGCGAGACCCAGTACTTC. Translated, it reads CASSEVLSGSGETQYF.